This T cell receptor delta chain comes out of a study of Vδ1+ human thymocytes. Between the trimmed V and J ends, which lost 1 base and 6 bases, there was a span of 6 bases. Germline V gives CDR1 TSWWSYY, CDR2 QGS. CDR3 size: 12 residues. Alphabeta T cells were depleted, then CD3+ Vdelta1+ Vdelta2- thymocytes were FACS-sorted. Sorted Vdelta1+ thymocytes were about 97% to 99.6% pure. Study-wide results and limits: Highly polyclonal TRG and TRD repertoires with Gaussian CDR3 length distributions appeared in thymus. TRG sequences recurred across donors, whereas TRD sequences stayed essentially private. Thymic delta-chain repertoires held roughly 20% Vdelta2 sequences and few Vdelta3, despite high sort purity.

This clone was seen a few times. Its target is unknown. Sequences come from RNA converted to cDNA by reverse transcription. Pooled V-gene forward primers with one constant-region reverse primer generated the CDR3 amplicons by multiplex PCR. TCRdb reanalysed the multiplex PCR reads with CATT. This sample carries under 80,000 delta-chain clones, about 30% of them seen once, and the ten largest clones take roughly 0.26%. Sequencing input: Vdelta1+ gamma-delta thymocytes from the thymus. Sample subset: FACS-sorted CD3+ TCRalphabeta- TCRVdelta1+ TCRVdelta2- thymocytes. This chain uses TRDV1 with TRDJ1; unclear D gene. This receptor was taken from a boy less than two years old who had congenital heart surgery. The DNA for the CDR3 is TGTGCTCTTGGGGAACGGTCCTATAAACTCATCTTT. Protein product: CALGERSYKLIF.